This T cell receptor (beta chain) was recovered during a study of early T cells in non-severe SARS-CoV-2 infection. At the level of the study: Sequencing of bulk RNA from unsorted whole blood was done, without chain pairing.

Overall study findings and caveats: VDJdb matches were skewed toward anti-spike CD8 T cell responses.

About this clonotype: The antigen is unknown.

TCRdb reanalysed the 5' RACE reads using MiXCR and keeps one entry per CDR3 protein. Of tens of thousands of distinct CDR3 sequences in the sample, 9.9% were seen once. The source is an adult who was a healthcare worker with PCR-confirmed SARS-CoV-2 infection or an uninfected control (not recorded which). The sequenced sample consisted of whole blood.

The CDR3 reads CASSLGFSTDTQYF. The CDR3 DNA reads as TGTGCCAGCAGTCTAGGCTTTAGCACAGATACGCAGTATTTT. The chain employs TRBV28 and TRBJ2-3; no definite D call. The CDR3 is made up of 14 amino acids. V lost 5 bases, J lost 0 bases, and 9 bases lay in between. Germline V gene sequence: CDR1 MDHEN, CDR2 SYDVKM.